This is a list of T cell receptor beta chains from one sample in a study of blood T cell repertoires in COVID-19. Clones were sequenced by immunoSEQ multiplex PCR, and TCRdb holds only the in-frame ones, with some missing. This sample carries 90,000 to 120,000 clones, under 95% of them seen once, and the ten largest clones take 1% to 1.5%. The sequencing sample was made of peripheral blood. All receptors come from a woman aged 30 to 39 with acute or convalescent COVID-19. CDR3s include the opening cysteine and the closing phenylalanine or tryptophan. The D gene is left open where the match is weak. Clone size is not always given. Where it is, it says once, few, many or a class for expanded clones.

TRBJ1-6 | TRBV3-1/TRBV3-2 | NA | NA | TGTGCCAGCAGCCAAAAAAGGGTAGGGGGGGATAATTCACCCCTCCACTTT | CASSQKRVGGDNSPLHF
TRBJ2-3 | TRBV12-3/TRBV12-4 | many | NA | TGTGCCAGCAGTTTTAGCGGAGATACGCAGTATTTT | CASSFSGDTQYF
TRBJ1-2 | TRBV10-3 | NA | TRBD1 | TGTGCCATCACTCCGGGACAGGGGGCTGGCTACACCTTC | CAITPGQGAGYTF
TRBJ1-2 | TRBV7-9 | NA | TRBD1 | TGTGCCAGCAGAACCCTGTCCGGGACAGGGGGCCGGTATGGCTACACCTTC | CASRTLSGTGGRYGYTF
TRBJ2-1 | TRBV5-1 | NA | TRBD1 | TGCGCCAGCAGCCAGAGACAGGGGTCAATTCGCGGTGAGCAGTTCTTC | CASSQRQGSIRGEQFF
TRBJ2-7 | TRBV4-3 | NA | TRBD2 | TGCGCCAGCAGCCCCGGGACTAGTGGTCCCTACGAGCAGTACTTC | CASSPGTSGPYEQYF
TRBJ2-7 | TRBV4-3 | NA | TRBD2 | TGCGCCAGCAGCCAAGGGGGGGGTTTCTACGAGCAGTACTTC | CASSQGGGFYEQYF
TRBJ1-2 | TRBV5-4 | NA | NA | TGTGCCAGCAGCTTGGATCAGAGGAACTATGGCTACACCTTC | CASSLDQRNYGYTF
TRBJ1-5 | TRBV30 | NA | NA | TGTGCCTGGAGTGACCAGGGTTCTCAGCCCCAGCATTTT | CAWSDQGSQPQHF
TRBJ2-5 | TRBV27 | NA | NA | TGTGCCAGCAGTTTTAGGTCCGGGGAGACCCAGTACTTC | CASSFRSGETQYF
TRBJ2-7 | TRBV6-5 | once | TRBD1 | TGTGCCAGCAGTCGGACAGGGGGAGAGGAGCAGTACTTC | CASSRTGGEEQYF
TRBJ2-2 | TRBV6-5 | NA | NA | TGTGCCAGCAGGCGCAGGGGCACCGGGGAGCTGTTTTTT | CASRRRGTGELFF
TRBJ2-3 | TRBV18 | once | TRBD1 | TGTGCCAGCTCACCAGGGGGTACAGGGGCAGATACGCAGTATTTT | CASSPGGTGADTQYF
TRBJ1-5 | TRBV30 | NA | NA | TGTGCCTGGAGTCCGGGGGGTAATCAGCCCCAGCATTTT | CAWSPGGNQPQHF
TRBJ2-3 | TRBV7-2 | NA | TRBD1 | TGTGCCAGCAGCTCAAGGGGACAGGGCACAGATACGCAGTATTTT | CASSSRGQGTDTQYF
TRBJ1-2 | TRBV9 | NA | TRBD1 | TGTGCCAGCAGCGCCGAGACAGGGGGTGGCTACACCTTC | CASSAETGGGYTF
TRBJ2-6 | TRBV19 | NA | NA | TGTGCCAGTAGTGCGCACTCTGGGGCCAACGTCCTGACTTTC | CASSAHSGANVLTF
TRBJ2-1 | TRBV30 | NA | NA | TGTGCCTGGAGCCTCGGACTGACAAGCTCCTACAATGAGCAGTTCTTC | CAWSLGLTSSYNEQFF
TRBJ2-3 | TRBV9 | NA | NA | TGTGCCAGCAGCGTAGATCCGGGGGGCACAGATACGCAGTATTTT | CASSVDPGGTDTQYF
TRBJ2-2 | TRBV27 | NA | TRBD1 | TGTGCCAGCAGTTCCGTATTACAGGGGACCAACGGGGAGCTGTTTTTT | CASSSVLQGTNGELFF
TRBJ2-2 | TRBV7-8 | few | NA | TGTGCCAGCAGCCCCCCCAGGGAATCGGACACCGGGGAGCTGTTTTTT | CASSPPRESDTGELFF
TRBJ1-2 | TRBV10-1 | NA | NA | TGCGCCAGCAGTGGATGGAGGGACTATGGCTACACCTTC | CASSGWRDYGYTF
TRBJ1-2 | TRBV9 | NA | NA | TGTGCCAGCAGCGTAGGAACGTTAGCTAACTATGGCTACACCTTC | CASSVGTLANYGYTF